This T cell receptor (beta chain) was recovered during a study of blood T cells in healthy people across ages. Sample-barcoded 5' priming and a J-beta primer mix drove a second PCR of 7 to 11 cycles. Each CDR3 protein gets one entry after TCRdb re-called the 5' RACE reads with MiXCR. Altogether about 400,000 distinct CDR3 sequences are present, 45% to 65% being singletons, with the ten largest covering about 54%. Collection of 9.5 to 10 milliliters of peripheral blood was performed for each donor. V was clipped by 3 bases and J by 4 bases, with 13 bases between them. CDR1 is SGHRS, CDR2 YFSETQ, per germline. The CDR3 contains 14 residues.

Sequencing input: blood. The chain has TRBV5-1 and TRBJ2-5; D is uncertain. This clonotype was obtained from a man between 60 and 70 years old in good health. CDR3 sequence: CASSWKGSVETQYF. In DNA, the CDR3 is TGCGCCAGCAGCTGGAAGGGATCGGTAGAGACCCAGTACTTC.